The rows below give T cell receptor beta chains drawn from one sample of a study of identical twins. A single record per CDR3 protein comes from TCRdb applying MiXCR to the 5' RACE reads. Here the sample spans hundreds of thousands of distinct CDR3 sequences, 8.5% to 9.5% being singletons. These data also featured in a second study, about yellow fever vaccine responses in identical twins.

Sample: PBMCs. The origin of the receptors is a woman between 18 and 30 years old in good health. Both conserved end residues are part of each CDR3. D genes are given only for firm matches. A clone size is listed for some rows: how often the clone was seen (once, few, many), or a class if it is expanded.

TRBV5-1	.	TRBJ1-4	.	TGCGCCAGCAGCTTGGGACAGCCGGGAGAAAAACTGTTTTTT	CASSLGQPGEKLFF
TRBV6-2/TRBV6-3	.	TRBJ2-3	.	TGTGCCAGCAGTTTTGGGCGGAAGTTAAGCACAGATACGCAGTATTTT	CASSFGRKLSTDTQYF
TRBV2	.	TRBJ2-3	many	TGTGCCAGCAGTGAGGTGGGGCTAGTCGGAGCCACAGATACGCAGTATTTT	CASSEVGLVGATDTQYF
TRBV14	.	TRBJ2-7	many	TGTGCCAGCAGCCAAGAACCTAGGGACTACGAGCAGTACTTC	CASSQEPRDYEQYF
TRBV2	.	TRBJ2-7	few	TGTGCCAGTGCAGGGGAAGAGCAGTACTTC	CASAGEEQYF
TRBV29-1	TRBD1	TRBJ1-1	many	TGCAGCGTTGACTCTTCAGGGGGGACTGAAGCTTTCTTT	CSVDSSGGTEAFF
TRBV24-1	TRBD1	TRBJ2-5	many	TGTGCCACCGGTCGGACAGGTCAAGAGACCCAGTACTTC	CATGRTGQETQYF
TRBV10-3	.	TRBJ2-7	few	TGTGCCGCGACGAACGGGGGGCCCTACGAGCAGTACTTC	CAATNGGPYEQYF
TRBV19	TRBD2	TRBJ2-1	few	TGTGCCAGTAGAACTAGCGGGAGTTCCTACAATGAGCAGTTCTTC	CASRTSGSSYNEQFF
TRBV4-1	TRBD1	TRBJ1-2	few	TGCGCCAGCAGCCAAGGACAGGGGCTAGGCTATGGCTACACCTTC	CASSQGQGLGYGYTF
TRBV6-5	TRBD2	TRBJ2-1	few	TGTGCCAGCAGTTACTCCGGACTAGCGGGAGGGACGTTCAATGAGCAGTTCTTC	CASSYSGLAGGTFNEQFF
TRBV7-7	TRBD1	TRBJ2-7	.	TGTGCTAGCAGCAAGGGACAGGGGCCTGTCTACGAGCAGTACTTC	CASSKGQGPVYEQYF
TRBV7-2	.	TRBJ2-7	many	TGTGCCAGCAGCTACAGCCCCCCGTACGAGCAGTACTTC	CASSYSPPYEQYF
TRBV12-3/TRBV12-4	.	TRBJ1-5	few	TGTGCCAGCAGTTTAAAAAGGAGTTGGAATCAGCCCCAGCATTTT	CASSLKRSWNQPQHF
TRBV6-5	TRBD2	TRBJ2-1	few	TGTGCCAGCAGTTACCGGGGGACTAGCACGAACAATGAGCAGTTCTTC	CASSYRGTSTNNEQFF